The clone carrying this T cell receptor (beta chain) was seen once. The antigen remains unidentified. The sample comes from a study of CD8 T cells in ankylosing spondylitis. Study-level results: Disease-linked clones reportedly showed significant enrichment in matched ankylosing spondylitis synovial fluid.

V was pared by 2 bases and J by 1 base, with 8 bases between. The CDR3 is 13 amino acids. In germline, CDR1 is GTSNPN, CDR2 SVGIG (reference sequence). Using quantitative 5'-RACE with molecular barcodes, the authors made TCR beta libraries. MiXCR, run by TCRdb on the 5' RACE reads, gives a single entry per CDR3 protein. The sample has more than 150,000 distinct CDR3 sequences, roughly 12% seen once. The sequenced material came from blood, either unsorted or a sorted T cell fraction (not recorded which). The J gene is TRBJ1-1, the V gene TRBV30; D gene ambiguous. The TCR originated in a male donor with ankylosing spondylitis or in good health (not recorded which). CDR3 sequence (DNA): TGTGCCTGGAGTCAGGACGGGAACACTGAAGCTTTCTTT. Its translation: CAWSQDGNTEAFF.